This record looks at one T cell receptor beta chain sequence and its context. The antigen this receptor binds is unknown. No clone much larger than this one lies a single base away; base qualities are absent. Counted from cysteine to phenylalanine, this CDR3 has 15 amino acids. The DNA shown is the 45-base CDR3, in frame from base 1. Ends trimmed: V by 5 bases, J by 7 bases; bases unmatched to a gene: 14. Sequences SGHAT (CDR1) and FQNNGV (CDR2) are obtained from the germline V gene. The immunoSEQ Assay, a bias-controlled multiplex PCR, was used to amplify TCRbeta CDR3 regions from genomic DNA. In the source study's methods: The number of nucleated cells in each sample was estimated from the amplification of reference gene primers within the assay. Sequence reads were collapsed and filtered to measure the absolute abundance of every unique TCRbeta CDR3 rearrangement. For each sample, productive Simpson clonality was calculated by taking the square root of Simpson's diversity index across productive rearrangements. TCRdb took this table from immuneACCESS and kept in-frame rearrangements with V and J called. Such tables lack part of the clones; where checked against another copy, unresolved V genes explain under half of the gap, and the rest is unexplained. D and trimming come from the DNA, and the V and J calls and clone size come from that table. The sample has approximately 98,000 clones on record, around 83% of them singletons. Jointly, the top ten make up 4% to 4.5% of the sample.

Each collaborating institution followed its own protocols to collect whole blood in K2EDTA tubes. For TCRbeta analysis, collaborator samples were shipped as frozen whole blood, as isolated PBMCs, or as DNA extracted from either sample type. The data derive from a study of blood T cell repertoires in COVID-19 (dated by TCRdb to about 2020). About the full investigation: The collaborator samples originated in the United States, Italy and Spain and spanned the acute and convalescent phases of COVID-19. The prospective study material was composed of cDNA or gDNA derived from T cells, B-cell-depleted T cells, or PBMCs. Deeply sampled blood TCRbeta repertoires from subjects exposed to, actively infected with, or recovered from COVID-19 were included in the dataset. A freely available public database, intended as a resource for researchers studying the immune response to SARS-CoV-2, is where the repertoires were released. The samples were drawn from the first 160 participants of the ongoing ImmuneRACE study and from over a thousand subjects provided by 6 global collaborators. The sample metadata nearly always contained a de-identified subject ID, COVID-19 status, age in years and sex. Where available, HLA class I and class II types were taken from metadata supplied by the sample provider and were not determined by assay-based typing.

Results the study describes overall, beyond this receptor: The amount of clinical and demographic metadata varied by source and participant and was provided uncurated.

This TCR was recovered from a woman in her 70s with acute or convalescent COVID-19. Rearrangement joined TRBV11-2 to TRBJ2-7; TRBD1 agrees with 7 junctional bases. The specimen sequenced was peripheral blood. At the DNA level, the sequence is TGTGCCAGCAGCCCCATCGGAAAGGGGGCGCTGGAGCAGTACTTC. Its protein is CASSPIGKGALEQYF.